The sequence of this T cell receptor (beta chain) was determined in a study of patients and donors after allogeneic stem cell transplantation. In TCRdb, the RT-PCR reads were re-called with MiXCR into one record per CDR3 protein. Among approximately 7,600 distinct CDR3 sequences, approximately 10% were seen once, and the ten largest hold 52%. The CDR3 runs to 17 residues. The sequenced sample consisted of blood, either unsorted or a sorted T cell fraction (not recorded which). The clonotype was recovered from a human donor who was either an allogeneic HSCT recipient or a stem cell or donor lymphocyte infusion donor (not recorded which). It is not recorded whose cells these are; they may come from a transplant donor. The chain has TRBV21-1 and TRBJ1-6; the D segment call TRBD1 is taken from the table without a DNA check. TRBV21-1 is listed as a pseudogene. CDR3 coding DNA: TGTGCCAGCTACCGTATCCCCGGGACAGGGTGCTTGTCACCCCTCCACTTT. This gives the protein CASYRIPGTGCLSPLHF.